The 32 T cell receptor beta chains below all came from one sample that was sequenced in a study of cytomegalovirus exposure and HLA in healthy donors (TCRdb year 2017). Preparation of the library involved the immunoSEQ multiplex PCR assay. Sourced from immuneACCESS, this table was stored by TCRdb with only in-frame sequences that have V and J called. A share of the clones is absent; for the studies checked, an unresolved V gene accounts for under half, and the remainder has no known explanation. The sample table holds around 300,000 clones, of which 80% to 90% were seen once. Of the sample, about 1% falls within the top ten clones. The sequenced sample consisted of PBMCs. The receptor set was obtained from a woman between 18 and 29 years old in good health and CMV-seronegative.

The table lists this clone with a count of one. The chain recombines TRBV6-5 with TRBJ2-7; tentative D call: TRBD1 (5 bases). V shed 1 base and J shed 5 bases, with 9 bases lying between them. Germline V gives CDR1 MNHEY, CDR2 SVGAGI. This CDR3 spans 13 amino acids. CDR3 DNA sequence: TGTGCCAGCAGTTACTTAACAGGAGACGAGCAGTACTTC. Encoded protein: CASSYLTGDEQYF.

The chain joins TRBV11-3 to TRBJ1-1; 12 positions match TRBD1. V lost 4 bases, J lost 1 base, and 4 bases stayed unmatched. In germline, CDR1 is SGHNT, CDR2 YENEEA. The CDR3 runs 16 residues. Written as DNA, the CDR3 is TGTGCCAGCAGCTGGGGACAGGGGGCCCAGAACACTGAAGCTTTCTTT. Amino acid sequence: CASSWGQGAQNTEAFF.

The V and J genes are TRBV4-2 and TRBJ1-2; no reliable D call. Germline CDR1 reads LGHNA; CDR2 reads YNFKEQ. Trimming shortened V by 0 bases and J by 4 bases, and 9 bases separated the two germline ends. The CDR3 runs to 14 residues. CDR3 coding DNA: TGTGCCAGCAGCCAAGATCGGGGAGTCTATGGCTACACCTTC. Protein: CASSQDRGVYGYTF.

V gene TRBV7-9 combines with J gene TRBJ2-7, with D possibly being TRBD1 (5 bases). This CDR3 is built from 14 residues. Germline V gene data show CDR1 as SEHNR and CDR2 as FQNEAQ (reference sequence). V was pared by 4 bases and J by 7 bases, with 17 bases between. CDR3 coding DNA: TGTGCCAGCAGCTCTCCGGAAGGGGTCAGGGAGCAGTACTTC. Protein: CASSSPEGVREQYF.

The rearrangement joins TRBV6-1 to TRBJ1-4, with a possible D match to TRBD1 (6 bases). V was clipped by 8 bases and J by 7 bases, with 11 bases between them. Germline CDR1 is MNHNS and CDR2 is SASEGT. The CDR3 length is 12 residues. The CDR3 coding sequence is TGTGCCAGCGGTATGGACAGTGAAAAACTGTTTTTT. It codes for CASGMDSEKLFF.

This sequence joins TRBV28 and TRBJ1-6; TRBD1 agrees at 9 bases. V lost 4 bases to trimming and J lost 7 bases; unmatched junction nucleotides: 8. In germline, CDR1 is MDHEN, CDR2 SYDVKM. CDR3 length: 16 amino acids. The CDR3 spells CASSSLGQGSNSPLHF. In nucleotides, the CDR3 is TGTGCCAGCAGTTCCCTGGGACAGGGAAGCAATTCACCCCTCCACTTT.

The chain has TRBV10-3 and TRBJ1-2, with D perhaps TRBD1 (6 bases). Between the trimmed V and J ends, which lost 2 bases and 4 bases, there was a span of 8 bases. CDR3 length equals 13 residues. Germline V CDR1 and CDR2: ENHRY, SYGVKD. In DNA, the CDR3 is TGTGCCATCAGTGAGGGACAGAGCTATGGCTACACCTTC. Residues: CAISEGQSYGYTF.

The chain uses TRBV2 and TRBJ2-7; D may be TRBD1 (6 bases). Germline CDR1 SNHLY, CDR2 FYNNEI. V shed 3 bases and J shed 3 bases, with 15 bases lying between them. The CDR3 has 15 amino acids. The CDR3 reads CASSEMPGHLYEQYF. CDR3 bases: TGTGCCAGCAGTGAGATGCCGGGACACCTCTACGAGCAGTACTTC.

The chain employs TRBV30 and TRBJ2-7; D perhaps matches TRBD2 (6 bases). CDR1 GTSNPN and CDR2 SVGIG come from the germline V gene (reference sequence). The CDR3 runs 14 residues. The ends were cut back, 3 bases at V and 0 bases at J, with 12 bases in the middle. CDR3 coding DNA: TGTGCCTGGAGAGGGTTCGGGAGCTCCTACGAGCAGTACTTC. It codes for CAWRGFGSSYEQYF. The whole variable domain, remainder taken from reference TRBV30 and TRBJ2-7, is SQTIHQWPATLVQPVGSPLSLECTVEGTSNPNLYWYRQAAGRGLQLLFYSVGIGQISSEVPQNLSASRPQDRQFILSSKKLLLSDSGFYLCAWRGFGSSYEQYFGPGTRLTVT.

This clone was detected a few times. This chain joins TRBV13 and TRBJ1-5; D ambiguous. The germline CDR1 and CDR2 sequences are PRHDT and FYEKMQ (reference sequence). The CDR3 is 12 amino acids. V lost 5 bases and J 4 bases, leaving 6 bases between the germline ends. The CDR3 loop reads CASSEANQPQHF. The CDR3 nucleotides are TGTGCCAGCAGCGAGGCGAATCAGCCCCAGCATTTT.

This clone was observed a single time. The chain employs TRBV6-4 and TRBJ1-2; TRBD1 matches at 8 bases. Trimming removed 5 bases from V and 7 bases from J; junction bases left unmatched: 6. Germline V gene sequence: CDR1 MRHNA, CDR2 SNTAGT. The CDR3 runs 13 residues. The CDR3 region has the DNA TGTGCCAGCAGTCAGACAGGGGCGCTTGGCTACACCTTC. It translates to CASSQTGALGYTF.

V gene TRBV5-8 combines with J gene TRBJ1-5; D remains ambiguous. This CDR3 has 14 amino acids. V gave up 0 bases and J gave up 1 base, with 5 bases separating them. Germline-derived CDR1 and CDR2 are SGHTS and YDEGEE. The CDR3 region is CASSLGQSNQPQHF. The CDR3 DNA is TGTGCCAGCAGCTTGGGGCAAAGCAATCAGCCCCAGCATTTT.

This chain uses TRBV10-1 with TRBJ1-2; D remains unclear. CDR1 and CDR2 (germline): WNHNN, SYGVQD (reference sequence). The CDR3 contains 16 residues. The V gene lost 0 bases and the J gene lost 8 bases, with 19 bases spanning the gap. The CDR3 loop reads CASSESSTRGLLGYTF. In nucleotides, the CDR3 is TGCGCCAGCAGTGAGTCGAGTACGAGAGGTTTACTCGGCTACACCTTC.

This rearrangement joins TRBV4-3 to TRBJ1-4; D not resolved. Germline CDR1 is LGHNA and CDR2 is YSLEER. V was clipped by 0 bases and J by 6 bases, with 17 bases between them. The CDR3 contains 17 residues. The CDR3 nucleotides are TGCGCCAGCAGCCAAGAATTGGCGAGGGAAGCCGATGAAAAACTGTTTTTT. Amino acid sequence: CASSQELAREADEKLFF.

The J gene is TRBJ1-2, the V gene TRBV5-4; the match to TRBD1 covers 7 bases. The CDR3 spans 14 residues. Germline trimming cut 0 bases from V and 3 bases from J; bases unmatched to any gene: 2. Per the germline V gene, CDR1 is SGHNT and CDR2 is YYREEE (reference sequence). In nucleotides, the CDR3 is TGTGCCAGCAGCTTGGACAGGGGCGACTATGGCTACACCTTC. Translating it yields CASSLDRGDYGYTF.

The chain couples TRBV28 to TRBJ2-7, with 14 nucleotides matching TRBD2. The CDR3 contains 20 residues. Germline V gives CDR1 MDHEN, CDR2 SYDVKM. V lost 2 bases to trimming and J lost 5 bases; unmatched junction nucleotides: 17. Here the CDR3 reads CASSLAGTSGGIFKADEQYF. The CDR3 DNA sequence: TGTGCCAGCAGTTTAGCCGGGACTAGCGGGGGTATCTTTAAGGCGGACGAGCAGTACTTC.

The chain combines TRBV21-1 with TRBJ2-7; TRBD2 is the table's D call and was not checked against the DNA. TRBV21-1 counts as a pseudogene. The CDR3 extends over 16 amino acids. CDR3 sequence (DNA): TGTGCCAGCAGCAAACCGCGGGGGGGTTTGATCTACGAGCAGTACTTC. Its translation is CASSKPRGGLIYEQYF.

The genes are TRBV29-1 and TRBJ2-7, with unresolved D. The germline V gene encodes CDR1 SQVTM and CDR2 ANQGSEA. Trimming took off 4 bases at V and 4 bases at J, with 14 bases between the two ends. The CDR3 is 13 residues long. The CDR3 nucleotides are TGCAGCGTTGGGCTGATCTGGTTATACGAGCAGTACTTC. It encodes CSVGLIWLYEQYF.

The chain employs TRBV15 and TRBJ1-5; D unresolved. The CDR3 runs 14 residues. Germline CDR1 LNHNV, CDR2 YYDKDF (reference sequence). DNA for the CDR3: TGTGCTACAAGTGGAGGAGATAGCAATCAGCCCCAGCATTTT. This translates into CATSGGDSNQPQHF.

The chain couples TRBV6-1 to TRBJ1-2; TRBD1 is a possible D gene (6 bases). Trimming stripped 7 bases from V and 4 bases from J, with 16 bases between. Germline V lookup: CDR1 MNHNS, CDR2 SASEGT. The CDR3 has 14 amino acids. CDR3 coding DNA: TGTGCCAGCAACCACATCGGGACAACCTATGGCTACACCTTC. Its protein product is CASNHIGTTYGYTF.

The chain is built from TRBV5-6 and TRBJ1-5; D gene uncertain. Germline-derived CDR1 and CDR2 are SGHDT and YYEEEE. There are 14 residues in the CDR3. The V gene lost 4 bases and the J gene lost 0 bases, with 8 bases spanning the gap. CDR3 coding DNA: TGTGCCAGCAGCATCGGGAATAGCAATCAGCCCCAGCATTTT. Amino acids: CASSIGNSNQPQHF.

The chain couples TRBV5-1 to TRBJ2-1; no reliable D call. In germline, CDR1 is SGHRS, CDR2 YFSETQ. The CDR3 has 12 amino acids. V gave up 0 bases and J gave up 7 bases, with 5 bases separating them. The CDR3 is CASSLAVNEQFF. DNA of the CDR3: TGCGCCAGCAGCTTGGCCGTGAATGAGCAGTTCTTC.

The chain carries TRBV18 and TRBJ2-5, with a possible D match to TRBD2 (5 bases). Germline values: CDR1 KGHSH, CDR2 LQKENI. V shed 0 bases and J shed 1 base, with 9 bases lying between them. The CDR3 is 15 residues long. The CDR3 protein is CASSPPRGGQETQYF. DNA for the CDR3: TGTGCCAGCTCACCACCCCGCGGAGGCCAAGAGACCCAGTACTTC.

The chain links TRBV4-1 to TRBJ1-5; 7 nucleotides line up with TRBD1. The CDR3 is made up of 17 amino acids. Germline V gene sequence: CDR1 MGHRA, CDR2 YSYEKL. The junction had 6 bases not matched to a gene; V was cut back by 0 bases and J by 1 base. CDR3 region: CASSQDRNRGSNQPQHF. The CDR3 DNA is TGCGCCAGCAGCCAAGATCGGAACAGGGGAAGCAATCAGCCCCAGCATTTT.

The CDR3 nucleotides read TGTGCCAGCAGCCAATCTTATAACTATGGCTACACCTTC. It is translated as CASSQSYNYGYTF. The chain employs TRBV14 and TRBJ1-2; D unresolved. Trimming shortened V by 2 bases and J by 1 base, and 5 bases separated the two germline ends. The CDR3 spans 13 residues. CDR1 SGHDN and CDR2 FVKESK come from the germline V gene.

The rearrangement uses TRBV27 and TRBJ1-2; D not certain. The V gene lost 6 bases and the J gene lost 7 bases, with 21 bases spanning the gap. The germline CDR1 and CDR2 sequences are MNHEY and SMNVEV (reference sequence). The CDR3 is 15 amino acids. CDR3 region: CASSPIASVQFGYTF. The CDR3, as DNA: TGTGCCAGCAGCCCAATAGCGTCAGTTCAATTTGGCTACACCTTC.

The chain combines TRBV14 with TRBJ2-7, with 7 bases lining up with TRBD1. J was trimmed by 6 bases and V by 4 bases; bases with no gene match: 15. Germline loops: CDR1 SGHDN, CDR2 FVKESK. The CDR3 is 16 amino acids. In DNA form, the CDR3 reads TGTGCCAGCAGCCCGCCCGGGACAGCGGAAATAGTCGAGCAGTACTTC. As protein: CASSPPGTAEIVEQYF.

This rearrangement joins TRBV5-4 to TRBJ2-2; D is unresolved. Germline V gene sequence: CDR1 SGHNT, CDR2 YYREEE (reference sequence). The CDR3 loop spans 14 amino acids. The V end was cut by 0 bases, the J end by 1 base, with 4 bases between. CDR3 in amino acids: CASSLVGNTGELFF. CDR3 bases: TGTGCCAGCAGCTTGGTCGGGAACACCGGGGAGCTGTTTTTT.

The CDR3 DNA follows: TGTGCCAGCAGTGCCACCGGGACTAGCGGGACCTATACGCAGTATTTT. This encodes CASSATGTSGTYTQYF. The J gene is TRBJ2-3, the V gene TRBV2, with 13 positions matching TRBD2. There are 16 residues in the CDR3. The V and J ends lost 4 bases and 7 bases, in that order; junction bases with no gene match: 8. The V gene's germline CDR1 is SNHLY and CDR2 FYNNEI.

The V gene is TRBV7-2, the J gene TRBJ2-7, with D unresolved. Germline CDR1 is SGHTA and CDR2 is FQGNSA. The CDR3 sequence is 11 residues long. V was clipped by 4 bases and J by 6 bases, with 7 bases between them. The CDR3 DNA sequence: TGTGCCAGCAGCTCCCAAGCCGAGCAGTACTTC. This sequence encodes CASSSQAEQYF.

The CDR3 is CASSLSDGNGYTF. In nucleotides, the CDR3 is TGTGCCAGCAGTTTATCGGACGGGAATGGCTACACCTTC. J is TRBJ1-2 and V is TRBV27, with unresolved D. The V and J ends lost 0 bases and 6 bases respectively, with 8 bases between them. The CDR3 extends over 13 amino acids. In germline, CDR1 is MNHEY, CDR2 SMNVEV (reference sequence).

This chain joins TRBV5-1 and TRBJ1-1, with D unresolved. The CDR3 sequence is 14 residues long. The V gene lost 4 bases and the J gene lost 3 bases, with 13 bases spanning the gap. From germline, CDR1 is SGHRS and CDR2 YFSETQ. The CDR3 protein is CASSGRTADTEAFF. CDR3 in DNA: TGCGCCAGCAGCGGAAGAACTGCGGACACTGAAGCTTTCTTT.